Following are 24 T cell receptor beta chains from one sample sequenced in a study of blood T cell repertoires in COVID-19. Profiling relied on immunoSEQ multiplex PCR, and the TCRdb table lists in-frame clones only, not all of them. This table holds over 200,000 clones, roughly 90% found once. Specimen: PBMCs or T cells enriched from blood (not recorded which). The source of these receptors is a woman in her forties or fifties in a cohort exposed to, infected with or recovered from COVID-19 (not recorded which).

The CDR3: CASSSGSEQFF. The CDR3 nucleotides are TGTGCCAGCAGCTCTGGGAGTGAGCAGTTCTTC. V is TRBV7-3 and J is TRBJ2-1, with D possibly matching TRBD2 (5 bases). CDR1 SGHTA and CDR2 FQGTGA come from the germline V gene. The CDR3 covers 11 residues. Deletions cut 4 bases from V and 9 bases from J, with 7 bases between. Full variable domain (missing parts from reference TRBV7-3 and TRBJ2-1): GAGVSQTPSNKVTEKGKYVELRCDPISGHTALYWYRQSLGQGPEFLIYFQGTGAADDSGLPNDRFFAVRPEGSVSTLKIQRTERGDSAVYLCASSSGSEQFFGPGTRLTVL.

CDR3 DNA sequence: TGTGCCAGCAGCTTCCGGGATAACTATGGCTACACCTTC. Residues: CASSFRDNYGYTF. The chain recombines TRBV7-9 with TRBJ1-2; D call uncertain. The V gene's germline CDR1 is SEHNR and CDR2 FQNEAQ (reference sequence). The V and J ends lost 3 bases and 1 base respectively, with 6 bases between them. The CDR3 length is 13 residues.

The chain uses TRBV25-1 and TRBJ1-1; 7 positions match TRBD1. Germline V CDR1 and CDR2: MGHDK, SYGVNS. Germline trimming cut 5 bases from V and 1 base from J; bases unmatched to any gene: 13. CDR3 size: 17 residues. As DNA, the CDR3 is TGTGCCAGCAGTTCTTACAGCCCTGGACAGGCGAACACTGAAGCTTTCTTT. It encodes CASSSYSPGQANTEAFF.

V gene TRBV6-6 combines with J gene TRBJ1-2; a possible D gene is TRBD1 (6 bases). This CDR3 region has 15 residues. The ends were cut back, 4 bases at V and 8 bases at J, with 20 bases in the middle. CDR1 and CDR2 (germline): MNHNY, SVGAGI (reference sequence). The CDR3 protein is CASSLQGAPTGGYTF. The CDR3 DNA is TGTGCCAGCAGTTTACAGGGAGCCCCTACGGGGGGCTACACCTTC.

This clone has a handful of counts. The gene calls are TRBV4-2 and TRBJ2-7; D ambiguous. CDR3 length equals 12 residues. Germline V gene sequence: CDR1 LGHNA, CDR2 YNFKEQ. The V gene lost 0 bases and the J gene lost 5 bases, with 5 bases spanning the gap. CDR3 sequence: CASSQDLHEQYF. In DNA form, the CDR3 reads TGTGCCAGCAGCCAAGATCTCCACGAGCAGTACTTC.

V is TRBV5-6 and J is TRBJ1-1; TRBD1 is a possible D gene (6 bases). Per germline, CDR1 SGHDT and CDR2 YYEEEE. Trimming left V 3 bases short and J 9 bases short, with 12 bases between. CDR3 length: 12 residues. As DNA, the CDR3 is TGTGCCAGCAGCTACTACAGGGACAAAGCTTTCTTT. It codes for CASSYYRDKAFF. Using reference TRBV5-6 and TRBJ1-1 for the parts outside the CDR3, the full variable domain is DAGVTQSPTHLIKTRGQQVTLRCSPKSGHDTVSWYQQALGQGPQFIFQYYEEEERQRGNFPDRFSGHQFPNYSSELNVNALLLGDSALYLCASSYYRDKAFFGQGTRLTVV.

V gene TRBV5-4 combines with J gene TRBJ1-4, with D possibly TRBD1 on 6 matching bases. The ends were cut back, 2 bases at V and 8 bases at J, with 25 bases in the middle. Germline loops: CDR1 SGHNT, CDR2 YYREEE (reference sequence). CDR3 length: 18 amino acids. DNA for the CDR3: TGTGCCAGCAGCTTATTCCTGACAGGTACCGCGAGAGGAGAAAAACTGTTTTTT. Translation gives CASSLFLTGTARGEKLFF. Full variable domain (outside the CDR3, taken from reference TRBV5-4 and TRBJ1-4): ETGVTQSPTHLIKTRGQQVTLRCSSQSGHNTVSWYQQALGQGPQFIFQYYREEENGRGNFPPRFSGLQFPNYSSELNVNALELDDSALYLCASSLFLTGTARGEKLFFGSGTQLSVL.

The rearrangement links TRBV19 to TRBJ1-6; D is perhaps TRBD1 (5 bases). Trimming removed 7 bases from V and 4 bases from J, with 14 bases in between. Germline CDR1 reads LNHDA; CDR2 reads SQIVND (reference sequence). CDR3 length equals 15 residues. The CDR3 here is CASTQVGGYNSPLHF. DNA for the CDR3: TGTGCCAGTACCCAGGTCGGGGGTTATAATTCACCCCTCCACTTT.

The V call is TRBV5-1, the J call TRBJ1-3; 9 positions match TRBD1. Germline V CDR1 and CDR2: SGHRS, YFSETQ. The CDR3 is 15 amino acids. Losses at the gene ends were 2 bases for V and 4 bases for J; bases not matched to a gene: 4. The CDR3 bases are TGCGCCAGCAGCTTACAGGGGGCGCAAGGAAACACCATATATTTT. Protein: CASSLQGAQGNTIYF.

The CDR3 loop is CASGAAGNTIYF. The CDR3 DNA reads TGTGCCAGCGGAGCAGCTGGAAACACCATATATTTT. The rearrangement uses TRBV11-2 and TRBJ1-3; D is uncertain. Germline V gene data show CDR1 as SGHAT and CDR2 as FQNNGV. Trimming removed 8 bases at V and 2 bases at J, with 7 bases between. The CDR3 has 12 residues.

This chain connects TRBV24-1 to TRBJ1-3; 8 nucleotides agree with TRBD1. The length of the CDR3 is 20 residues. Looked up from germline, CDR1 is KGHDR and CDR2 is SFDVKD. V shed 10 bases and J 0 bases; nucleotides not matched to a gene: 22. The CDR3 region is CATNLRGLPSVFISGNTIYF. The CDR3 bases are TGTGCCACTAATCTCAGGGGGCTACCTTCGGTTTTTATCTCTGGAAACACCATATATTTT.

The J gene is TRBJ1-1, the V gene TRBV28, with 8 bases matching TRBD1. Germline values: CDR1 MDHEN, CDR2 SYDVKM. Trimming took 5 bases from V and 4 from J; bases not matched to a gene: 9. The CDR3 covers 15 residues. CDR3 nucleotide sequence: TGTGCCAGCAGTATAACAGGGGGTTTTGGCACTGAAGCTTTCTTT. It specifies CASSITGGFGTEAFF.

CDR3 loop: CASTQDHPGVGPQHF. DNA for the CDR3: TGTGCCAGCACCCAGGATCACCCCGGGGTTGGGCCCCAGCATTTT. The chain couples TRBV5-5 to TRBJ1-5; D not certain. The CDR3 is 15 amino acids. Germline V gene lookup returns CDR1 SGHKS and CDR2 YYEKEE (reference sequence). V dropped 6 bases and J dropped 9 bases, with 22 bases sitting between them. The full variable domain, rest sourced from reference TRBV5-5 and TRBJ1-5, is DAGVTQSPTHLIKTRGQQVTLRCSPISGHKSVSWYQQVLGQGPQFIFQYYEKEERGRGNFPDRFSARQFPNYSSELNVNALLLGDSALYLCASTQDHPGVGPQHFGDGTRLSIL.

The V and J genes are TRBV2 and TRBJ2-5, with a possible D match to TRBD2 (5 bases). Trimming left V 3 bases short and J 5 bases short, with 10 bases between. The CDR3 consists of 13 residues. CDR1 is SNHLY, CDR2 FYNNEI, per germline. The CDR3: CASSDRRRETQYF. CDR3 nucleotide sequence: TGTGCCAGCAGTGACCGAAGGAGGGAGACCCAGTACTTC.

The CDR3 DNA reads TGTGCCAGCAGTTTCAGGCACACCGGGGAGCTGTTTTTT. It yields the protein CASSFRHTGELFF. The chain is built from TRBV27 and TRBJ2-2; D ambiguous. The CDR3 consists of 13 residues. Trimming removed 3 bases from V and 3 bases from J, with 5 bases in between. Germline CDR1 is MNHEY and CDR2 is SMNVEV (reference sequence).

This rearrangement joins TRBV18 to TRBJ1-1; 7 bases align to TRBD1. With V trimmed by 0 bases and J by 0 bases, 4 bases remained unmatched. CDR3 size: 16 residues. Germline values: CDR1 KGHSH, CDR2 LQKENI. This chain's CDR3 is CASSPPRGVLNTEAFF. The CDR3 nucleotides are TGTGCCAGCTCACCACCCAGGGGGGTATTGAACACTGAAGCTTTCTTT.

The genes are TRBV11-2 and TRBJ2-7; 8 bases are shared with TRBD1. J gave up 5 bases and V 4 bases, and 10 bases lay outside the gene matches. In germline, CDR1 is SGHAT, CDR2 FQNNGV. The CDR3 consists of 15 residues. The CDR3 protein is CASSYRDRGRDEQYF. CDR3 DNA sequence: TGTGCCAGCAGCTACCGTGACAGGGGACGAGACGAGCAGTACTTC.

J is TRBJ2-3 and V is TRBV5-1, with 8 nucleotides matching TRBD1. V shed 3 bases and J 2 bases; nucleotides not matched to a gene: 5. The germline V gene encodes CDR1 SGHRS and CDR2 YFSETQ. This CDR3 has 15 amino acids. CDR3 residues: CASSSRTGNTDTQYF. The CDR3 DNA reads as TGCGCCAGCAGCTCCCGGACAGGGAACACAGATACGCAGTATTTT.

This sequence joins TRBV15 and TRBJ2-5; TRBD1 might be the D (6 bases). The CDR3 length is 14 residues. The germline V gene encodes CDR1 LNHNV and CDR2 YYDKDF (reference sequence). Trimming shortened V by 0 bases and J by 1 base, and 6 bases separated the two germline ends. The DNA of the CDR3 is TGTGCCACCAGCAGAGAAGGGGGCCAAGAGACCCAGTACTTC. Translation: CATSREGGQETQYF.

V gene TRBV30 combines with J gene TRBJ2-3; TRBD1 is a possible D gene (6 bases). V dropped 4 bases and J dropped 1 base, with 12 bases sitting between them. The CDR3 is 14 residues long. Germline V gene data show CDR1 as GTSNPN and CDR2 as SVGIG (reference sequence). The CDR3, as DNA: TGTGCCTGGATTCCATGGGGGCGCACAGATACGCAGTATTTT. It specifies CAWIPWGRTDTQYF.

In this sample, this clone turned up a few times. V usage is TRBV28 and J usage is TRBJ1-6; D is perhaps TRBD1 (6 bases). The CDR3 consists of 15 residues. Germline lookup yields CDR1 MDHEN and CDR2 SYDVKM. The ends were cut back, 6 bases at V and 10 bases at J, with 19 bases in the middle. Here the CDR3 reads CASSFRGLGRSPLHF. The CDR3 DNA reads as TGTGCCAGCAGCTTCAGGGGTCTCGGGCGGTCACCCCTCCACTTT. The complete variable domain, with remaining parts taken from reference TRBV28 and TRBJ1-6, reads DVKVTQSSRYLVKRTGEKVFLECVQDMDHENMFWYRQDPGLGLRLIYFSYDVKMKEKGDIPEGYSVSREKKERFSLILESASTNQTSMYLCASSFRGLGRSPLHFGNGTRLTVT.

Concerning this clone itself: Other nucleotide sequences from this sample produce the same CDR3. This chain connects TRBV6-5 to TRBJ1-2; 9 nucleotides line up with TRBD1. Per germline, CDR1 MNHEY and CDR2 SVGAGI. Trimming at V came to 6 bases and at J to 4 bases, leaving 3 bases not matched to a gene. CDR3 length: 13 amino acids. The CDR3 bases are TGTGCCAGCAGGACAGGGGGGAGCTATGGCTACACCTTC. It translates to CASRTGGSYGYTF.

The genes are TRBV27 and TRBJ1-1, with D tentatively TRBD1 (5 bases). Between the trimmed V and J ends, which lost 2 bases and 0 bases, there was a span of 7 bases. Germline CDR1 reads MNHEY; CDR2 reads SMNVEV (reference sequence). CDR3 length: 14 amino acids. The CDR3 here is CASSLTGMNTEAFF. Here the CDR3 DNA reads TGTGCCAGCAGTTTAACAGGTATGAACACTGAAGCTTTCTTT.

This sequence joins TRBV7-3 and TRBJ2-1, with D tentatively TRBD2 (6 bases). Germline-derived CDR1 and CDR2 are SGHTA and FQGTGA. Trimming removed 1 base from V and 2 bases from J, with 9 bases in between. The CDR3 consists of 15 residues. DNA for the CDR3: TGTGCCAGCAGCTTAAGGCGGGAACCCTACAATGAGCAGTTCTTC. Translating gives CASSLRREPYNEQFF.